The sequence of this T cell receptor beta chain was determined in a study of T-cell reconstitution after alpha-beta-depleted transplantation in children. Unique molecular identifiers were used to barcode this TCRbeta library. TCRdb reprocessed the PCR reads with MiXCR, giving one entry per CDR3 protein. The repertoire holds around 600,000 distinct CDR3 sequences, with roughly a tenth as singletons. CDR3 length equals 14 residues. From germline, CDR1 is SGHTA and CDR2 FQGNSA. V gave up 1 base and J gave up 8 bases, with 12 bases separating them. Sample: PBMCs from the stem cell graft donor, taken from the stem cell graft. The V call is TRBV7-2, the J call TRBJ1-5, with D maybe TRBD1 (6 bases). This receptor was obtained from a human donor who donated a stem cell graft to a child with acute myeloid leukemia. CDR3 protein: CASSLGTGLEPQHF. The CDR3 nucleotides read TGTGCCAGCAGCTTAGGAACAGGGTTGGAGCCCCAGCATTTT.